This is a list of T cell receptor beta chains from one sample in a study of PD-1 blockade in classical Hodgkin lymphoma. Only in-frame clones appear in the TCRdb table, and some are missing; sequencing was by immunoSEQ multiplex PCR. The profile shows 9,900 or so clones, 76% of them singletons. The material sequenced was peripheral blood mononuclear cells (PBMCs), taken at baseline. These receptors all come from a human donor with classical Hodgkin lymphoma. CDR3s include the opening cysteine and the closing phenylalanine or tryptophan. The D gene is left open where the match is weak. Rows may omit the clone size; those that give it use once, few, many or a size class.

>TRBJ2-1|TRBD2|TRBV6-5|15|few
CASRASGSSYNEQFF
TGTGCCAGCCGGGCTAGCGGTAGCTCCTACAATGAGCAGTTCTTC
>TRBJ2-6|-|TRBV25-1|13|-
CASIRSGANVLTF
TGTGCCAGCATCCGCTCTGGGGCCAACGTCCTGACTTTC
>TRBJ2-2|-|TRBV5-1|14|-
CASSATDNLGELFF
TGCGCCAGCAGCGCGACAGATAACCTAGGGGAGCTGTTTTTT
>TRBJ2-1|TRBD1|TRBV7-8|16|-
CASTLFTGDSYNEQFF
TGTGCCAGCACCCTTTTCACAGGGGACTCCTACAATGAGCAGTTCTTC
>TRBJ2-7|TRBD2|TRBV11-3|20|-
CASRLVRNPRSGRFRYEQYF
TGTGCCAGCAGGCTAGTACGGAATCCTAGAAGCGGGAGGTTTAGGTACGAGCAGTACTTC
>TRBJ2-1|TRBD1|TRBV19|13|-
CASTGQGRNEQFF
TGTGCCAGTACGGGACAGGGGAGGAATGAGCAGTTCTTC
>TRBJ2-7|TRBD2|TRBV11-2|15|-
CASSLVGAGGYEQYF
TGTGCCAGCAGCTTAGTTGGGGCGGGAGGGTACGAGCAGTACTTC
>TRBJ2-3|-|TRBV7-6|14|-
CASSLASGTDTQYF
TGTGCCAGCAGCTTAGCCTCAGGGACAGATACGCAGTATTTT
>TRBJ1-5|TRBD1|TRBV6-5|14|-
CASSRGTGAQPQHF
TGTGCCAGCAGTCGAGGGACAGGGGCGCAGCCCCAGCATTTT
>TRBJ1-2|-|TRBV5-4|13|-
CASSLVEFQGYTF
TGTGCCAGCAGCTTGGTGGAATTTCAGGGCTACACCTTC
>TRBJ2-2|TRBD2|TRBV19|18|-
CASSRNPIAGMNTGELFF
TGTGCCAGTAGTAGAAACCCTATAGCGGGAATGAACACCGGGGAGCTGTTTTTT
>TRBJ2-5|TRBD2|TRBV7-9|17|-
CASSSGTSGRARETQYF
TGTGCCAGCAGCTCTGGGACTAGCGGGAGGGCCCGAGAGACCCAGTACTTC
>TRBJ2-2|TRBD2|TRBV6-4|15|few
CASRVTAGGPWELFF
TGTGCCAGCAGAGTTACAGCGGGAGGGCCATGGGAGCTGTTTTTT
>TRBJ2-1|-|TRBV19|11|-
CASGSWGEQFF
TGTGCCAGTGGGAGCTGGGGTGAGCAGTTCTTC
>TRBJ1-1|-|TRBV5-1|15|-
CASSFSQNMNTEAFF
TGCGCCAGCAGCTTCTCTCAGAACATGAACACTGAAGCTTTCTTT
>TRBJ2-7|-|TRBV10-3|14|once
CAINRDLASYEQYF
TGTGCCATCAACCGGGACTTAGCCTCCTACGAGCAGTACTTC
>TRBJ2-1|-|TRBV5-1|15|-
CASSYSGSTYNEQFF
TGCGCCAGCAGCTACTCGGGGAGTACCTACAATGAGCAGTTCTTC
>TRBJ1-2|-|TRBV10-1|14|-
CASSEGGLNYGYTF
TGCGCCAGCAGTGAGGGGGGACTCAACTATGGCTACACCTTC
>TRBJ2-1|TRBD2|TRBV10-1|15|-
CASRPGTSGRNEQFF
TGCGCCAGCAGGCCAGGGACTAGCGGGAGAAATGAGCAGTTCTTC
>TRBJ2-7|-|TRBV11-2|15|-
CASSPLAGPFPEQYF
TGTGCCAGCAGCCCCCTGGCGGGACCCTTCCCCGAGCAGTACTTC
>TRBJ1-3|-|TRBV6-5|16|-
CASSYSMGSSGNTIYF
TGTGCCAGCAGTTACTCGATGGGAAGCTCTGGAAACACCATATATTTT
>TRBJ2-1|TRBD2|TRBV11-2|17|-
CASSPPPGLAGYNEQFF
TGTGCCAGCAGCCCGCCCCCAGGGCTAGCGGGTTACAATGAGCAGTTCTTC
>TRBJ2-7|TRBD1|TRBV29-1|13|-
CSVSQGIAYEQYF
TGCAGCGTATCACAGGGGATAGCCTACGAGCAGTACTTC
>TRBJ2-1|-|TRBV6-5|11|few
CASRRVYEQFF
TGTGCCAGCAGAAGGGTGTATGAGCAGTTCTTC
>TRBJ1-6|-|TRBV5-5|15|once
CASSLFWGNNSPLHF
TGTGCCAGCAGCTTGTTTTGGGGTAACAATTCACCCCTCCACTTT
>TRBJ1-2|TRBD1|TRBV6-1|14|few
CASSTWDSPGGYTF
TGTGCCAGCAGTACCTGGGACAGTCCCGGTGGCTACACCTTC
>TRBJ1-2|TRBD1|TRBV28|14|-
CASSRTGTIYGYTF
TGTGCCAGCAGTCGGACAGGGACAATCTATGGCTACACCTTC
>TRBJ2-7|TRBD2|TRBV28|15|-
CASSFPGTSTYEQYF
TGTGCCAGCAGTTTCCCAGGGACTAGTACCTACGAGCAGTACTTC
>TRBJ2-4|TRBD2|TRBV5-1|19|-
CASSSNPGLAGGAKNIQYF
TGCGCCAGCAGCTCTAATCCGGGACTAGCGGGAGGGGCCAAAAACATTCAGTACTTC
>TRBJ2-7|-|TRBV7-9|14|-
CASSSTGNGDEQYF
TGTGCCAGCAGCAGCACAGGGAACGGGGACGAGCAGTACTTC
>TRBJ2-5|TRBD2|TRBV27|16|few
CASSSGLAGGLETQYF
TGTGCCAGCAGTTCGGGACTAGCGGGAGGGCTGGAGACCCAGTACTTC